The present T cell receptor (beta chain) was sequenced within a study of response to subunit inactivated influenza vaccine. About this clonotype: The target antigen is unknown.

Study-wide points: Seasonal influenza vaccination, on each occasion, was suggested by the authors to recruit few new T cells.

Each CDR3 protein gets one entry after TCRdb re-called the RT-PCR reads with MiXCR. In the table there are 700,000 to 900,000 distinct CDR3 sequences, roughly 20% of which are singletons. Germline lookup yields CDR1 DFQATT and CDR2 SNEGSKA (reference sequence). V shed 6 bases and J shed 4 bases, with 15 bases lying between them. The CDR3 contains 13 residues. The receptor comes from a man aged 50-59 years who received an inactivated influenza vaccine. V and J are TRBV20-1 and TRBJ1-2; the D is unclear. Sequencing used PBMCs from blood, obtained around 5 days after vaccination. CDR3 in DNA: TGCAGTGCACCCACCCTAGAGAGCTATGGCTACACCTTC. Translated: CSAPTLESYGYTF.